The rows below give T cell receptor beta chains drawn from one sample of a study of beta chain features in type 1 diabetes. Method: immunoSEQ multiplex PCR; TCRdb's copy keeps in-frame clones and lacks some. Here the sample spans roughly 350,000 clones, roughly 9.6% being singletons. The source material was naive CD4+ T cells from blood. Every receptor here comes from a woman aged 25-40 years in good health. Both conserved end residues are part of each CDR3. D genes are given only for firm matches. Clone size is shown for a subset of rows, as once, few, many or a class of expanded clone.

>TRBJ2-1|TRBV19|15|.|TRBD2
CASNRAGASYNEQFF
TGTGCCAGTAACCGAGCGGGAGCCTCCTACAATGAGCAGTTCTTC
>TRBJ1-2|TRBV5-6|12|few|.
CASSPDTDGYTF
TGTGCCAGCAGCCCGGACACGGATGGCTACACCTTC
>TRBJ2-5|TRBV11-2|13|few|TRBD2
CASSPAGVETQYF
TGTGCCAGCAGCCCAGCGGGGGTAGAGACCCAGTACTTC
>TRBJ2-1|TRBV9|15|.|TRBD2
CASSTSGSSYNEQFF
TGTGCCAGCAGTACTAGCGGGAGCTCCTACAATGAGCAGTTCTTC
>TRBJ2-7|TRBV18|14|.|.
CASSPTVTTYEQYF
TGTGCCAGCTCACCGACAGTGACGACCTACGAGCAGTACTTC
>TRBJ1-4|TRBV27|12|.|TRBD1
CASRQGNEKLFF
TGTGCCAGCCGACAGGGAAATGAAAAACTGTTTTTT
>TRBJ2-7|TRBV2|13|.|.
CASRAWSSYEQYF
TGTGCCAGCAGGGCGTGGAGCTCCTACGAGCAGTACTTC
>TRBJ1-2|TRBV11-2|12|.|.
CASSSGVYGYTF
TGTGCCAGCAGCTCCGGGGTCTATGGCTACACCTTC
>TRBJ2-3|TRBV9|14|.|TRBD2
CASAVTSVADTQYF
TGTGCCAGCGCAGTTACTAGCGTGGCAGATACGCAGTATTTT
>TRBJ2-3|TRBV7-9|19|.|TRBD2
CASSLGTSGRALNTDTQYF
TGTGCCAGCAGCTTAGGGACTAGCGGGAGGGCCCTCAACACAGATACGCAGTATTTT
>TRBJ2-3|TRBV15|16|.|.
CATSRDRGAGTDTQYF
TGTGCCACCAGCAGAGATCGTGGGGCGGGCACAGATACGCAGTATTTT
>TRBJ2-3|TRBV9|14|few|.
CASRGRRGTDTQYF
TGTGCCAGCAGGGGCCGGAGGGGAACAGATACGCAGTATTTT
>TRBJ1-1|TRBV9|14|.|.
CASSPSVGNTEAFF
TGTGCCAGCAGCCCAAGCGTGGGGAACACTGAAGCTTTCTTT
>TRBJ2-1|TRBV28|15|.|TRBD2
CASSPQLAGEDEQFF
TGTGCCAGCAGTCCACAACTAGCGGGAGAGGATGAGCAGTTCTTC
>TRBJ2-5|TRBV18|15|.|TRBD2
CASSLGTSGARPQYF
TGTGCCAGCTCACTCGGGACTAGCGGGGCAAGGCCCCAGTACTTC
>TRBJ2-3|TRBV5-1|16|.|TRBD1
CASTPGTGSSTDTQYF
TGCGCCAGCACCCCCGGGACAGGGAGTAGCACAGATACGCAGTATTTT
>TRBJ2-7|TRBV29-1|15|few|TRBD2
CSVEDDTSGSYEQYF
TGCAGCGTTGAAGATGACACTAGCGGGAGCTACGAGCAGTACTTC
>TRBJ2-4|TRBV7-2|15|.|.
CASSLAGGGKNIQYF
TGTGCCAGCAGCTTAGCTGGGGGAGGCAAAAACATTCAGTACTTC
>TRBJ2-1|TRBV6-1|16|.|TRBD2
CASREMGGSSYNEQFF
TGTGCCAGCAGGGAAATGGGCGGGAGCTCCTACAATGAGCAGTTCTTC
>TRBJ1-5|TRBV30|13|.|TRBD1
CAWTQGGNQPQHF
TGTGCCTGGACTCAGGGGGGCAATCAGCCCCAGCATTTT
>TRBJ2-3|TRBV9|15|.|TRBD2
CASARGGGVMDTQYF
TGTGCCAGCGCACGGGGGGGAGGGGTGATGGATACGCAGTATTTT
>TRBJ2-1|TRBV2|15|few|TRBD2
CASRATSGRSNEQFF
TGTGCCAGCAGGGCGACTAGCGGGAGGTCCAATGAGCAGTTCTTC
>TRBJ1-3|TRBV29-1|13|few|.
CSASVVGGNTIYF
TGCAGCGCGAGCGTGGTTGGTGGAAACACCATATATTTT
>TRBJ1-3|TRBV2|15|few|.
CASSDWTASGNTIYF
TGTGCCAGCAGTGATTGGACAGCCTCTGGAAACACCATATATTTT
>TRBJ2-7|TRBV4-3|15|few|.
CASSQVLGSFYEQYF
TGCGCCAGCAGCCAAGTGTTAGGGAGCTTTTACGAGCAGTACTTC
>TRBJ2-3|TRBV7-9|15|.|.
CASSLRLRSTDTQYF
TGTGCCAGCAGCTTGCGGCTGAGGAGCACAGATACGCAGTATTTT
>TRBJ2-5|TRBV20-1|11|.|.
CSARVQETQYF
TGCAGTGCTAGAGTACAAGAGACCCAGTACTTC
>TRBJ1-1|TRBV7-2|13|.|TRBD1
CASTRQGDTEAFF
TGTGCCAGCACCCGACAGGGAGACACTGAAGCTTTCTTT
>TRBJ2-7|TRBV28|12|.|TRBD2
CASRTPGGEQYF
TGTGCCAGCAGGACACCCGGGGGGGAGCAGTACTTC
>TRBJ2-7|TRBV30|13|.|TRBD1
CAWRASGTGEQYF
TGTGCCTGGAGGGCATCCGGGACAGGCGAGCAGTACTTC
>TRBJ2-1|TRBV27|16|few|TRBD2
CASSLRGTSGNNEQFF
TGTGCCAGCAGTTTAAGGGGGACTAGCGGGAACAATGAGCAGTTCTTC
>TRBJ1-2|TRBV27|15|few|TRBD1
CASSLSNRGVYGYTF
TGTGCCAGCAGTTTATCGAACAGGGGTGTCTATGGCTACACCTTC
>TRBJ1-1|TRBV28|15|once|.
CASSPYPQGNTEAFF
TGTGCCAGCAGCCCTTATCCTCAGGGGAACACTGAAGCTTTCTTT
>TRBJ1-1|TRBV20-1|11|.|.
CSARTPREAFF
TGCAGTGCTAGAACACCACGTGAAGCTTTCTTT
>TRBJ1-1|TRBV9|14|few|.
CASSAWPVNTEAFF
TGTGCCAGCAGCGCGTGGCCCGTGAACACTGAAGCTTTCTTT
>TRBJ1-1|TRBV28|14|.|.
CASSFVRGGTEAFF
TGTGCCAGCAGTTTTGTGAGAGGGGGAACTGAAGCTTTCTTT
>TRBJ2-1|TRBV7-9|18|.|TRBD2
CASSSRKTSGSIYNEQFF
TGTGCCAGCAGCTCCCGGAAGACTAGCGGGAGTATCTACAATGAGCAGTTCTTC
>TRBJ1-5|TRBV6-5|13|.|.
CASSLGVGQPQHF
TGTGCCAGCAGTTTGGGAGTCGGGCAGCCCCAGCATTTT
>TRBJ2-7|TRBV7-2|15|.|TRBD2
CASSLGASGPYEQYF
TGTGCCAGCAGCTTAGGGGCTAGCGGTCCCTACGAGCAGTACTTC
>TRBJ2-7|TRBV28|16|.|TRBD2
CASRVLGTSASYEQYF
TGTGCCAGCAGGGTCCTCGGGACTAGCGCCTCCTACGAGCAGTACTTC
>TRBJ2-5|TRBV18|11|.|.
CASSPSETQYF
TGTGCCAGCTCACCATCGGAGACCCAGTACTTC
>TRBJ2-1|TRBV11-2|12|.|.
CASSLAYTEQFF
TGTGCCAGCAGCTTAGCTTACACTGAGCAGTTCTTC
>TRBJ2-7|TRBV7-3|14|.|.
CASSPVGGVSEQYF
TGTGCCAGCAGCCCTGTCGGGGGAGTCTCCGAGCAGTACTTC
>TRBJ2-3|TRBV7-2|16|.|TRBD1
CASSLAPTGGTDTQYF
TGTGCCAGCAGCTTAGCGCCGACAGGGGGAACAGATACGCAGTATTTT
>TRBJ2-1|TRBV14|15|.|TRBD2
CASSLLAGGGNEQFF
TGTGCCAGCAGCTTACTAGCGGGAGGCGGGAATGAGCAGTTCTTC
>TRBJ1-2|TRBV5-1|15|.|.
CASSLASLTNYGYTF
TGCGCCAGCAGCTTGGCTTCCTTAACTAACTATGGCTACACCTTC
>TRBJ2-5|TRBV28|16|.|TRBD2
CASMLGGTRSQETQYF
TGTGCCAGCATGCTGGGGGGGACTAGGTCACAAGAGACCCAGTACTTC
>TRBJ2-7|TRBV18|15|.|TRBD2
CASSILAVSSYEQYF
TGTGCCAGCTCAATACTAGCGGTTAGCTCCTACGAGCAGTACTTC